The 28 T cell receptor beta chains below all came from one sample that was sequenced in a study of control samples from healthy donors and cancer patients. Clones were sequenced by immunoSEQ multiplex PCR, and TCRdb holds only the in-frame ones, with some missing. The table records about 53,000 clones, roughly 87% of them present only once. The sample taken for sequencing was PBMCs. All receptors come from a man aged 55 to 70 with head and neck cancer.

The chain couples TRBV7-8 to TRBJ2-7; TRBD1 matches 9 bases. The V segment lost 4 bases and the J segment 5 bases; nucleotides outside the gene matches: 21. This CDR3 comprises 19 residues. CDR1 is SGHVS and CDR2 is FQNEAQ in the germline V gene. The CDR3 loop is CASSSAGTGRFKISNEQYF. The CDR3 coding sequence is TGTGCCAGCAGCTCGGCCGGGACAGGGAGATTCAAGATTTCAAACGAGCAGTACTTC.

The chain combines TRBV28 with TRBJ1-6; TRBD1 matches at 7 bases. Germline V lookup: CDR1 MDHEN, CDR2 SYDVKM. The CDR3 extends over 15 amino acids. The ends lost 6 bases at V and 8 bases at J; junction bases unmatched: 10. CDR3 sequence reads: CASRVPGQIYSPLHF. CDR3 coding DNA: TGTGCCAGCAGAGTTCCGGGACAGATTTATTCACCCCTCCACTTT.

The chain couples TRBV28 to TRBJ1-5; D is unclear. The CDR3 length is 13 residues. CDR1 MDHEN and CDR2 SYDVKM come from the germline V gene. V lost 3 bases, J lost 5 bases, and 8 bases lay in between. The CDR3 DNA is TGTGCCAGCAGTTTCGTTGGGGATCAGCCCCAGCATTTT. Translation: CASSFVGDQPQHF. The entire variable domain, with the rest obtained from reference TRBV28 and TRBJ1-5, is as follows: DVKVTQSSRYLVKRTGEKVFLECVQDMDHENMFWYRQDPGLGLRLIYFSYDVKMKEKGDIPEGYSVSREKKERFSLILESASTNQTSMYLCASSFVGDQPQHFGDGTRLSIL.

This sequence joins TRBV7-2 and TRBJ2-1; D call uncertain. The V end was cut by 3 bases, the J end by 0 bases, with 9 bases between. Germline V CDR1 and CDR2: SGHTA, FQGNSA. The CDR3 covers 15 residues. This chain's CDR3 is CASSFVRSSYNEQFF. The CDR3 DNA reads TGTGCCAGCAGCTTCGTGAGGAGCTCCTACAATGAGCAGTTCTTC.

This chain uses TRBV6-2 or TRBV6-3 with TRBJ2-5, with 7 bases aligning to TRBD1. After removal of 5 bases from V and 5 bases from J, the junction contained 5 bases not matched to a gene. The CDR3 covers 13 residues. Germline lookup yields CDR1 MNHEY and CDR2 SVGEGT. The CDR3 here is CASSTTGSETQYF. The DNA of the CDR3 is TGTGCCAGCAGTACGACAGGGAGTGAGACCCAGTACTTC.

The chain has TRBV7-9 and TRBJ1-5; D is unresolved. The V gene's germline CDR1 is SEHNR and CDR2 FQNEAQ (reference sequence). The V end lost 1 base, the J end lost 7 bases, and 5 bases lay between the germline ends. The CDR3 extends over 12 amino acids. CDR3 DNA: TGTGCCAGCAGCTTAGTTGGGCAGCCCCAGCATTTT. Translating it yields CASSLVGQPQHF.

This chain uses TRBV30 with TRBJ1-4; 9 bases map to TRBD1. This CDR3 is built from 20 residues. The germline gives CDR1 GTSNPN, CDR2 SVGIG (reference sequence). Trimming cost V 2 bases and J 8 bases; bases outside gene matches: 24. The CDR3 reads CAWSTYGTGTGWGSGEKLFF. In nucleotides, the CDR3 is TGTGCCTGGAGTACATACGGGACAGGGACGGGATGGGGAAGTGGGGAAAAACTGTTTTTT.

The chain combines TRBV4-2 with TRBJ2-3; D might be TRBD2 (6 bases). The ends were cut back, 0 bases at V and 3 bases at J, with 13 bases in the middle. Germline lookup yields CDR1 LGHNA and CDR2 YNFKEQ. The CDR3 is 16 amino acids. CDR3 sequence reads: CASSQEGGRWTDTQYF. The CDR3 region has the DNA TGTGCCAGCAGCCAAGAAGGTGGGAGGTGGACAGATACGCAGTATTTT.

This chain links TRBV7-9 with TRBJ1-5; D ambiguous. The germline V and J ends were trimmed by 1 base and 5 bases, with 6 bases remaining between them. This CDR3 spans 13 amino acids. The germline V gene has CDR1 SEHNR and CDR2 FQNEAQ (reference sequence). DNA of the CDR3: TGTGCCAGCAGCTTAGTGGGCGATCAGCCCCAGCATTTT. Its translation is CASSLVGDQPQHF. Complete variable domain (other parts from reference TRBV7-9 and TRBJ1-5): DTGVSQNPRHKITKRGQNVTFRCDPISEHNRLYWYRQTLGQGPEFLTYFQNEAQLEKSRLLSDRFSAERPKGSFSTLEIQRTEQGDSAMYLCASSLVGDQPQHFGDGTRLSIL.

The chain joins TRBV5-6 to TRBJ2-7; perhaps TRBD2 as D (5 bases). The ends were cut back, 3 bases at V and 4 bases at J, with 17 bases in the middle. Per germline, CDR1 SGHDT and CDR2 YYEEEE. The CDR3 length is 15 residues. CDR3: CASSSPGIGAYEQYF. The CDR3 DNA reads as TGTGCCAGCAGCTCACCGGGAATCGGAGCATACGAGCAGTACTTC.

The DNA for the CDR3 is TGTGCCAGCAGCTTAGTCGTGACAGGGTGGCAGTCCTATGGCTACACCTTC. Protein sequence: CASSLVVTGWQSYGYTF. The chain joins TRBV7-2 to TRBJ1-2, with 7 bases matching TRBD1. V lost 1 base and J lost 4; bases outside the gene matches: 12. This CDR3 is built from 17 residues. The germline gives CDR1 SGHTA, CDR2 FQGNSA.

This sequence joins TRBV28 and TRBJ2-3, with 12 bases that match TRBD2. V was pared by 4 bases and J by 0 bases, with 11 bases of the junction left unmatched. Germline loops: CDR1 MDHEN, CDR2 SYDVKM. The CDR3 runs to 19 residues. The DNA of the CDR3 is TGTGCCAGCAGTTCGTATCGACTAGCGGGGGAGACTAGCACAGATACGCAGTATTTT. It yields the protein CASSSYRLAGETSTDTQYF.

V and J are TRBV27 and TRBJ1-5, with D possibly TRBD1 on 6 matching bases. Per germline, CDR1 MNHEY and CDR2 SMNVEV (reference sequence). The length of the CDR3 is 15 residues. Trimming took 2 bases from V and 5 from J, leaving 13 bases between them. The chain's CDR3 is CASSLRGGLDQPQHF. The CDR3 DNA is TGTGCCAGCAGTTTAAGAGGGGGGCTTGATCAGCCCCAGCATTTT.

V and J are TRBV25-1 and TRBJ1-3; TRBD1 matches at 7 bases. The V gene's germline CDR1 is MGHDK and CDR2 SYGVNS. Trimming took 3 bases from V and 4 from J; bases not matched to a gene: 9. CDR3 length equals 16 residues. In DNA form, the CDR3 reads TGTGCCAGCAGTGATGAAACCAGGGGGTCCGGAAACACCATATATTTT. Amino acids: CASSDETRGSGNTIYF.

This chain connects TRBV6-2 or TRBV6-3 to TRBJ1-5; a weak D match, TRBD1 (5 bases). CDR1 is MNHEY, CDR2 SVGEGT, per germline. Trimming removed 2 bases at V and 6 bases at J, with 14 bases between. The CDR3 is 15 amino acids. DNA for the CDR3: TGTGCCAGCAGTTACAGCCAGGGTCAGGGTCAGCCCCAGCATTTT. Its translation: CASSYSQGQGQPQHF.

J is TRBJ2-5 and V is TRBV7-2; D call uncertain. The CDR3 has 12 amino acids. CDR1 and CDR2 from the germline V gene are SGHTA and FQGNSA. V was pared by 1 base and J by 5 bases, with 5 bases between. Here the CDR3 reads CASSLVVETQYF. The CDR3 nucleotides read TGTGCCAGCAGCTTAGTTGTGGAGACCCAGTACTTC.

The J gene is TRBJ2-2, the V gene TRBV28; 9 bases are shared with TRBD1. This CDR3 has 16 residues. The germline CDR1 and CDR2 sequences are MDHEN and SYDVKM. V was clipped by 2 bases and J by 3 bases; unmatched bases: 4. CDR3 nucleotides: TGTGCCAGCAGTTTAAAGGGACAGGGCTACACCGGGGAGCTGTTTTTT. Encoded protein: CASSLKGQGYTGELFF.

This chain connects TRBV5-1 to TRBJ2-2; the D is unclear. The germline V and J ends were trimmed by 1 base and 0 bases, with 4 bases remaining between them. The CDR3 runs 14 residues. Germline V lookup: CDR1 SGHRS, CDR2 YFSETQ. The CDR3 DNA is TGCGCCAGCAGCTTGACTTCGAACACCGGGGAGCTGTTTTTT. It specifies CASSLTSNTGELFF.

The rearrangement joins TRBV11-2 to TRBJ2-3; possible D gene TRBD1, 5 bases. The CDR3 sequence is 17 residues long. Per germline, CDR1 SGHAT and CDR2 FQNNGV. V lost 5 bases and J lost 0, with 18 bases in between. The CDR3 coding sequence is TGTGCCAGCAGCCCATGGCCGAAGACAGAGAGCACAGATACGCAGTATTTT. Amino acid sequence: CASSPWPKTESTDTQYF.

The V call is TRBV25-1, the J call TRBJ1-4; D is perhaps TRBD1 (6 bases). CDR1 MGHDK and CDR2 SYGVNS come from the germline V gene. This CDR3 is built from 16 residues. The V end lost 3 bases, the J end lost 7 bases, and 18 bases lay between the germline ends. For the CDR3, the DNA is TGTGCCAGCAGTGAGGTCCCGGCGGGGGGCGGTGAAAAACTGTTTTTT. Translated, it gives CASSEVPAGGGEKLFF.

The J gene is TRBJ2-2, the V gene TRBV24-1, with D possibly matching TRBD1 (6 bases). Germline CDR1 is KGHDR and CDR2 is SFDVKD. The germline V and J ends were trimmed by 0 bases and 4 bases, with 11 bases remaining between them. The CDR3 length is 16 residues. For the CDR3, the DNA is TGTGCCACCAGTGATTTGAACAGGGTATCCACCGGGGAGCTGTTTTTT. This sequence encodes CATSDLNRVSTGELFF.

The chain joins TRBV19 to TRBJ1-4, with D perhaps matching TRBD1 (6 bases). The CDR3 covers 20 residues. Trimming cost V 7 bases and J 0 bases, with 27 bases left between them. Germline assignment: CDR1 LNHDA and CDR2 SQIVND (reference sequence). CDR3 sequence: CASTNSGGGRKFATNEKLFF. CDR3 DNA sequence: TGTGCCAGTACCAACTCTGGTGGGGGCAGAAAATTTGCAACTAATGAAAAACTGTTTTTT.

CDR3 nucleotides: TGTGCCAGCAGCATTTACAGGGATGAAGAGACCCAGTACTTC. Translated: CASSIYRDEETQYF. The rearrangement uses TRBV7-9 and TRBJ2-5, with D maybe TRBD1 (6 bases). The germline V gene has CDR1 SEHNR and CDR2 FQNEAQ (reference sequence). This CDR3 contains 14 residues. Trimming cost V 5 bases and J 3 bases, with 13 bases left between them.

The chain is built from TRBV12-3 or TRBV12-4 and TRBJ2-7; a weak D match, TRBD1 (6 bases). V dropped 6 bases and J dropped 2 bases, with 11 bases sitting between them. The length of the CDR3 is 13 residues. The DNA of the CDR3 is TGTGCCAGCAGACTCGGACAGACCTACGAGCAGTACTTC. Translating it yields CASRLGQTYEQYF.

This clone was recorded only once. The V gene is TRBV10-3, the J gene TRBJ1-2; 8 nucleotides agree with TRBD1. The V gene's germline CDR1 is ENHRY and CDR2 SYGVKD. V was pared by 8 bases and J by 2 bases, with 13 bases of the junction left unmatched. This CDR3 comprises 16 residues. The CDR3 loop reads CAISPSRGQANYGYTF. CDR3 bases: TGTGCCATCTCACCGTCAAGGGGACAGGCGAACTATGGCTACACCTTC.

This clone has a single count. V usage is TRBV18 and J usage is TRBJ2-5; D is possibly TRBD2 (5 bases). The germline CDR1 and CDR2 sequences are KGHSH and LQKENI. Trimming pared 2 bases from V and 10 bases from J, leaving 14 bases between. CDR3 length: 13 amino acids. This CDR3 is CASSPERTGDQYF. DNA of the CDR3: TGTGCCAGCTCACCAGAGCGAACCGGGGACCAGTACTTC.

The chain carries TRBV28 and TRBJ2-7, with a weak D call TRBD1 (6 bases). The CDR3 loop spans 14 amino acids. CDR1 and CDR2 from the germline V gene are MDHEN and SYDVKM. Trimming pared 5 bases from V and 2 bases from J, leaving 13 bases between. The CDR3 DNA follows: TGTGCCAGCAGTGTACAGGGCAGCACCTACGAGCAGTACTTC. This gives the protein CASSVQGSTYEQYF.

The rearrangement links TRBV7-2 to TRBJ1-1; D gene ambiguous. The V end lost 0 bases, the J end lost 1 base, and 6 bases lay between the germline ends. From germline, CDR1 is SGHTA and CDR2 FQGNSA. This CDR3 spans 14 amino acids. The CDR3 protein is CASSLAKGNTEAFF. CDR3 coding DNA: TGTGCCAGCAGCTTAGCAAAAGGGAACACTGAAGCTTTCTTT.